The present T cell receptor (beta chain) was sequenced within a study of T cell changes during pregnancy in multiple sclerosis. Germline loops: CDR1 MNHEY, CDR2 SMNVEV (reference sequence). J was trimmed by 4 bases and V by 9 bases; bases with no gene match: 7. CDR3 length: 13 amino acids. Profiled with immunoSEQ multiplex PCR; TCRdb holds only in-frame clones, not every one. This sample has roughly 90,000 clones; approximately 95% occur once, and the top ten carry roughly 4.5%. The TCR sequence derives from a female donor with multiple sclerosis, enrolled in a pregnancy study. The sample consisted of peripheral blood, taken in the first trimester of pregnancy. This rearrangement joins TRBV27 to TRBJ1-1, with 8 bases matching TRBD1. The CDR3 loop reads CASGSGGLTEAFF. The CDR3 DNA is TGTGCCAGTGGATCAGGGGGCCTCACTGAAGCTTTCTTT.